A single sample gave rise to the 4 T cell receptor beta chains below, sequenced in a study of CD8+CD57+ T cells in acquired aplastic anemia (dated by TCRdb to the late 2010s). The sample was run on an Illumina HiSeq 2000. Genomic DNA served as template for TCR beta VDJ combination and CDR3 sequence profiling. In TCRdb, the public reads were trimmed at Q25 with fastp and aligned with MiXCR, with productive beta chains retained. One record per CDR3 amino acid sequence lists the most common genes and DNA. The sample table shows approximately 470,000 distinct CDR3 sequences, and more than 25% are seen once. The biggest ten clones account for approximately 0.82% of the sample. Patients chosen for sequencing had shown expansion of CD8+CD57+ cells by flow cytometry. Input material: sorted CD4+, CD8+, or CD8+CD57+ T cells (not recorded which) from PBMCs. These TCRs come from a human donor with aplastic anemia.

Note on this clonotype: A single base separates this from a much larger clone, so it may be a read error. The gene calls are TRBV6-2 or TRBV6-3 and TRBJ1-5, with D perhaps matching TRBD1 (6 bases). This CDR3 contains 13 residues. Germline assignment: CDR1 MNHEY and CDR2 SVGEGT. Deletions cut 5 bases from V and 3 bases from J, with 8 bases between. DNA of the CDR3: TGTGCCAGCAGTGGACAGTACAATCAGCCCCAGCATTTT. The encoded protein is CASSGQYNQPQHF.

This rearrangement joins TRBV5-4 to TRBJ2-1, with D perhaps TRBD2 (7 bases). The CDR3 is 15 residues long. Per the germline V gene, CDR1 is SGHNT and CDR2 is YYREEE (reference sequence). Trimming took off 6 bases at V and 8 bases at J, with 21 bases between the two ends. CDR3: CASTSRGGDLDEQFF. In nucleotides, the CDR3 is TGTGCCAGCACCTCTAGGGGGGGTGACTTGGATGAGCAGTTCTTC. The complete variable domain, with remaining parts taken from reference TRBV5-4 and TRBJ2-1, reads ETGVTQSPTHLIKTRGQQVTLRCSSQSGHNTVSWYQQALGQGPQFIFQYYREEENGRGNFPPRFSGLQFPNYSSELNVNALELDDSALYLCASTSRGGDLDEQFFGPGTRLTVL.

This clonotype was recorded at least ten times. V usage is TRBV6-1 and J usage is TRBJ1-6; weak D call: TRBD1 (5 bases). The ends were cut back, 7 bases at V and 8 bases at J, with 15 bases in the middle. From germline, CDR1 is MNHNS and CDR2 SASEGT. The CDR3 extends over 14 amino acids. CDR3 protein: CASTSGPRYSPLHF. The CDR3 bases are TGTGCCAGCACGTCGGGACCTCGATATTCACCCCTCCACTTT.

DNA for the CDR3: TGTGCCAGCAGCTTAAGGGGTATCCACGAGCAGTACTTC. This sequence encodes CASSLRGIHEQYF. This sequence joins TRBV11-2 and TRBJ2-7; D might be TRBD1 (5 bases). The CDR3 has 13 amino acids. With 2 bases removed from V and 5 bases from J, the gap between germline ends came to 10 bases. In germline, CDR1 is SGHAT, CDR2 FQNNGV.